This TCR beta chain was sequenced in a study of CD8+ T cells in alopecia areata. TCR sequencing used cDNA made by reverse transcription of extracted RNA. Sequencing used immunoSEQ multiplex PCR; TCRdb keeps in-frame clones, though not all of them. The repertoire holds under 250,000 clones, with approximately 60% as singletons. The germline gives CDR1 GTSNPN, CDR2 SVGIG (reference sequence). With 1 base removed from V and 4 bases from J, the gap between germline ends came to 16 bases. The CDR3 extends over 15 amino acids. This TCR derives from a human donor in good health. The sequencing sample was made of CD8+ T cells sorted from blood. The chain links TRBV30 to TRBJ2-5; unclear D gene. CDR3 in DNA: TGTGCCTGGAGTGAAGTAGGACGGGTGGGAGAGACCCAGTACTTC. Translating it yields CAWSEVGRVGETQYF.